This T cell receptor beta chain comes out of a study of identical twins. Overall study findings and caveats: Findings depended on cross-sectional statistics rather than tracking the same donors.

The CDR3 covers 18 residues. Germline CDR1 and CDR2: KGHSH and LQKENI. V trimming: 8 bases; J trimming: 0 bases; junction bases outside the gene matches: 9. One entry per CDR3 protein, called by TCRdb with MiXCR from the 5' RACE reads. Of just over 500,000 distinct CDR3 sequences in the sample, 22% were seen once. The sample holds a few counts of this clonotype. Its antigen remains unidentified. In addition, the sample was reused for a study of T cells expressing NK-cell markers. That paper states: Most of the eight sequenced donors tested HCMV-seropositive; one tested seronegative. In several experiments, an anti-gamma-delta TCR antibody restricted sorting to alpha-beta TCR T cells. It was still unclear whether expanded NKG2C+ T cell clones were HCMV specific.

The receptor was derived from a woman aged 18-35 years in good health. Sequenced material: CD4+ T cells sorted from blood. The V and J genes are TRBV18 and TRBJ2-2, with 13 bases matching TRBD2. CDR3: CASPRLAGGSTNTGELFF. The CDR3 coding sequence is TGTGCCAGCCCCAGACTAGCGGGGGGCTCCACGAACACCGGGGAGCTGTTTTTT.